This T cell receptor (beta chain) was captured by sequencing in a study of blood T cell repertoires in COVID-19. Profiling relied on immunoSEQ multiplex PCR, and the TCRdb table lists in-frame clones only, not all of them. The data contain more than 65,000 clones, more than 65% of them seen just once; the ten biggest clones take up around 21%. Germline V gene sequence: CDR1 MNHNS, CDR2 SASEGT. This CDR3 has 16 residues. Unmatched junction bases numbered 10, after V lost 4 bases and J lost 7 bases. Sequencing input: peripheral blood. The V and J genes are TRBV6-1 and TRBJ1-6; 7 bases line up with TRBD1. This sequence originates from a woman older than 75 with active or convalescent COVID-19. CDR3 nucleotide sequence: TGTGCCAGCAGTGCAATCTCAGGGACAGTGAATTCACCCCTCCACTTT. Protein sequence: CASSAISGTVNSPLHF.